These 3 T cell receptor beta chains were all obtained from the same sample, sequenced in a study of T cell responses to AZD1222 COVID-19 vaccine. Assay: immunoSEQ multiplex PCR; the TCRdb copy retains only in-frame clones and omits some. The sample lists some 130,000 clones; roughly 90% were seen once. The specimen was peripheral blood, collected on day 0 of AZD1222 vaccination. The receptors stem from an adult in good health.

The J gene is TRBJ1-4, the V gene TRBV2, with a weak D call TRBD1 (6 bases). This CDR3 contains 14 residues. V gave up 6 bases and J gave up 3 bases, with 11 bases separating them. Germline CDR1 SNHLY, CDR2 FYNNEI. The CDR3 reads CASSARTANEKLFF. The CDR3 DNA is TGTGCCAGCAGCGCGAGGACAGCTAATGAAAAACTGTTTTTT.

The chain joins TRBV29-1 to TRBJ2-3; D possibly corresponds to TRBD2 (6 bases). V was clipped by 0 bases and J by 6 bases, with 19 bases between them. CDR1 and CDR2 (germline): SQVTM, ANQGSEA. The length of the CDR3 is 16 residues. CDR3 amino acids: CSVEDWASAQGDTQYF. In DNA form, the CDR3 reads TGCAGCGTTGAAGATTGGGCTAGCGCCCAAGGGGATACGCAGTATTTT.

This chain uses TRBV7-9 with TRBJ1-6, with a tentative D call TRBD1 (5 bases). Germline V gene data show CDR1 as SEHNR and CDR2 as FQNEAQ (reference sequence). The germline V and J ends were trimmed by 5 bases and 5 bases, with 13 bases remaining between them. The CDR3 is 15 amino acids. CDR3 sequence reads: CASSPDGGNNSPLHF. The DNA for the CDR3 is TGTGCCAGCAGCCCCGATGGGGGGAATAATTCACCCCTCCACTTT. Full variable domain (rest looked up from reference TRBV7-9 and TRBJ1-6): DTGVSQNPRHKITKRGQNVTFRCDPISEHNRLYWYRQTLGQGPEFLTYFQNEAQLEKSRLLSDRFSAERPKGSFSTLEIQRTEQGDSAMYLCASSPDGGNNSPLHFGNGTRLTVT.